These T cell receptor beta chains were read from a single sample in a study of blood T cell repertoires in COVID-19. This table comes from immunoSEQ multiplex PCR, and its TCRdb copy is limited to in-frame clones, with some not included. The table shows about 360,000 clones, with approximately 77% occurring only once. Sequences were obtained from peripheral blood. Every receptor here comes from a human donor with acute or convalescent COVID-19. The donor label of this sample is uncertain. Both conserved end residues are part of each CDR3. The D gene is left open where the match is weak. Not all rows give a size; the values are once, few, many and, for expanded clones, a class.

j_gene: TRBJ2-7; d_gene: TRBD2; v_gene: TRBV7-8; abundance: -; CDR3nt: TGTGCCAGCAGCCTGGCGGGAGCGGGCGAGCAGTACTTC; CDR3aa: CASSLAGAGEQYF
j_gene: TRBJ1-1; d_gene: -; v_gene: TRBV2; abundance: -; CDR3nt: TGTGCCAGCATTTCAACAGAGAACACTGAAGCTTTCTTT; CDR3aa: CASISTENTEAFF
j_gene: TRBJ2-5; d_gene: TRBD2; v_gene: TRBV3-1/TRBV3-2; abundance: -; CDR3nt: TGTGCCAGCAGCCAAGATAACATCGCCGGGACTAGCGGGGGGGCCTCAGAGACCCAGTACTTC; CDR3aa: CASSQDNIAGTSGGASETQYF
j_gene: TRBJ2-3; d_gene: TRBD2; v_gene: TRBV25-1; abundance: -; CDR3nt: TGTGCCAGCAGCCTTCAGTCTAGCGGGCCCACAGATACGCAGTATTTT; CDR3aa: CASSLQSSGPTDTQYF
j_gene: TRBJ2-7; d_gene: -; v_gene: TRBV5-6; abundance: -; CDR3nt: TGTGCCAGCTCCTACAGGGCCTACGAGCAGTACTTC; CDR3aa: CASSYRAYEQYF
j_gene: TRBJ2-2; d_gene: -; v_gene: TRBV29-1; abundance: -; CDR3nt: TGCAGCATCTACACCGGGGAGCTGTTTTTT; CDR3aa: CSIYTGELFF
j_gene: TRBJ1-3; d_gene: -; v_gene: TRBV19; abundance: -; CDR3nt: TGTGCCAGTCACAAGCGGGTCGGAAACACCATATATTTT; CDR3aa: CASHKRVGNTIYF
j_gene: TRBJ1-2; d_gene: TRBD1; v_gene: TRBV11-2; abundance: -; CDR3nt: TGTGCCAGCAGCTTGGGGACAGGGCCCTTCTATGGCTACACCTTC; CDR3aa: CASSLGTGPFYGYTF
j_gene: TRBJ2-7; d_gene: TRBD1; v_gene: TRBV7-9; abundance: few; CDR3nt: TGTGCCAGCAGCTTATTTCCAGGACAGGACTCCTACGAGCAGTACTTC; CDR3aa: CASSLFPGQDSYEQYF
j_gene: TRBJ1-6; d_gene: -; v_gene: TRBV15; abundance: -; CDR3nt: TGTGCCACCAGCAGAGAGCTAGTCTCACCCCTCCACTTT; CDR3aa: CATSRELVSPLHF
j_gene: TRBJ2-7; d_gene: -; v_gene: TRBV7-8; abundance: -; CDR3nt: TGTGCCAGCAGCTTATCAGGGTACGAGCAGTACTTC; CDR3aa: CASSLSGYEQYF
j_gene: TRBJ1-4; d_gene: -; v_gene: TRBV5-1; abundance: -; CDR3nt: TGCGCCAGCAGCTTTAGGACCGGGCAAGAGCGGGAACTGTTTTTT; CDR3aa: CASSFRTGQERELFF
j_gene: TRBJ2-4; d_gene: -; v_gene: TRBV29-1; abundance: -; CDR3nt: TGCAGCGTTTCCTTCCGAGCCAAAAACATTCAGTACTTC; CDR3aa: CSVSFRAKNIQYF
j_gene: TRBJ2-2; d_gene: -; v_gene: TRBV15; abundance: -; CDR3nt: TGTGCCACCAGCAGAGTAGGAGCCGGGGAGCTGTTTTTT; CDR3aa: CATSRVGAGELFF
j_gene: TRBJ2-7; d_gene: TRBD1; v_gene: TRBV29-1; abundance: once; CDR3nt: TGCAGCGCCCTCCCCCACCGGGACAGATGTTACGAGCAGTACTTC; CDR3aa: CSALPHRDRCYEQYF